These T cell receptor beta chains were read from a single sample in a study of early T cells in non-severe SARS-CoV-2 infection. TCRdb independently ran MiXCR on the 5' RACE reads; one entry per CDR3 protein. In the table there are about 43,000 distinct CDR3 sequences, 11% of which are singletons. Sequenced sample: whole blood. Receptor source: an adult who was a healthcare worker with PCR-confirmed SARS-CoV-2 infection or an uninfected control (not recorded which). CDR3s include the opening cysteine and the closing phenylalanine or tryptophan. Fields, in order: CDR3 length, J gene, D gene, V gene, clone size, CDR3 DNA, CDR3 protein. D genes are given only for firm matches. Rows may omit the clone size; those that give it use once, few, many or a size class.

>13|TRBJ2-7|NA|TRBV6-6|NA
TGTGCCAGCAGGCCCCCGGGTCCTGGCGAGCAGTACTTC
CASRPPGPGEQYF
>15|TRBJ2-5|TRBD2|TRBV5-4|many
TGTGCCAGCAGCCAGGGGACTAGCGATGAAGAGACCCAGTACTTC
CASSQGTSDEETQYF
>15|TRBJ2-5|NA|TRBV5-4|few
TGTGCCAGCAGCTTACCGGGACTCAACCAAGAGACCCAGTACTTC
CASSLPGLNQETQYF
>16|TRBJ2-5|NA|TRBV30|few
TGTGCCTGGAGTGTTAAGGTCGGTTTGGGCGGAGAGACCCAGTACTTC
CAWSVKVGLGGETQYF
>14|TRBJ1-1|TRBD1|TRBV5-8|few
TGTGCCAGCAGCCCCCGGACAGGGTTCACTGAAGCTTTCTTT
CASSPRTGFTEAFF
>14|TRBJ2-1|NA|TRBV20-1|NA
TGCAGTGCTAGAGGAGGGGTATACTACAATGAGCAGTTCTTC
CSARGGVYYNEQFF
>14|TRBJ2-7|TRBD2|TRBV10-3|few
TGTGCCATCAGTACGGGACTAGCGACATACGAGCAGTACTTC
CAISTGLATYEQYF
>12|TRBJ2-1|NA|TRBV12-3/TRBV12-4|NA
TGTGCCAGCAGCTACCCCCTAGATGAGCAGTTCTTC
CASSYPLDEQFF
>15|TRBJ2-3|NA|TRBV10-3|few
TGTGCCATCAGTGAGCAGGGTGGGTCCACAGATACGCAGTATTTT
CAISEQGGSTDTQYF
>13|TRBJ1-1|NA|TRBV2|NA
TGTGCCACCGCCTACTCCATGAACACTGAAGCTTTCTTT
CATAYSMNTEAFF
>14|TRBJ2-1|TRBD2|TRBV6-2/TRBV6-3|NA
TGTGCCAGCAGACCGGGACTAGCGGACAATGAGCAGTTCTTC
CASRPGLADNEQFF
>12|TRBJ2-7|NA|TRBV29-1|NA
TGCAGCGTTGCCAGGACCCCCTACGAGCAGTACTTC
CSVARTPYEQYF
>13|TRBJ1-6|NA|TRBV3-2|NA
TGTGCCAGCAGCCAAGCAAGGGAATCACCCCTCCACTTT
CASSQARESPLHF
>12|TRBJ2-7|TRBD1|TRBV6-5|NA
TGTGCCAGCGGCAGGGGGTCCTACGAGCAGTACTTC
CASGRGSYEQYF
>13|TRBJ1-5|NA|TRBV6-6|NA
TGTGCCAGCAGCGGACAGAACAATCAGCCCCAGCATTTT
CASSGQNNQPQHF
>14|TRBJ1-5|NA|TRBV9|few
TGTGCCAGCAGCGTAGATCCGGCTTCGGGGCCCCAGCATTTT
CASSVDPASGPQHF
>17|TRBJ1-6|NA|TRBV7-2|many
TGTGCCAGCAGCTTACGGGAGCTCGGAACCTATAATTCACCCCTCCACTTT
CASSLRELGTYNSPLHF
>15|TRBJ2-7|NA|TRBV19|many
TGTGCCAGTAGTATAGAGATGACAGTCTCCTACGAGCAGTACTTC
CASSIEMTVSYEQYF
>13|TRBJ2-2|NA|TRBV6-6|NA
TGTGCCAGCACCAGGGTTGGGGCCGGGGAGCTGTTTTTT
CASTRVGAGELFF
>14|TRBJ2-7|TRBD2|TRBV14|many
TGTGCCAGCAGCCCCCGACTAGCCCCCTACGAGCAGTACTTC
CASSPRLAPYEQYF
>14|TRBJ1-2|NA|TRBV6-2/TRBV6-3|many
TGTGCCAGCAGAGGCGACGGGAAGAACTATGGCTACACCTTC
CASRGDGKNYGYTF
>15|TRBJ2-5|TRBD2|TRBV20-1|few
TGCAGTGCTAGGGGGGGACTAGCGGGTCAAGAGACCCAGTACTTC
CSARGGLAGQETQYF
>15|TRBJ2-6|NA|TRBV11-2|medium-sized
TGTGCCAGCAGCTTAAACCCCTCTGGGGCCAACGTCCTGACTTTC
CASSLNPSGANVLTF
>15|TRBJ2-3|TRBD2|TRBV18|NA
TGTGCCAGCTCAGGGCAGCGGGGGTCCTCAGATACGCAGTATTTT
CASSGQRGSSDTQYF
>13|TRBJ1-2|NA|TRBV27|many
TGTGCCGCGGGGCAGGCCGGGGTTGGCGGCTACACCTTC
CAAGQAGVGGYTF
>15|TRBJ1-6|NA|TRBV27|few
TGTGCCAGCAGTCCTCAGGAGGGACGGAGTTCACCCCTCCACTTT
CASSPQEGRSSPLHF
>15|TRBJ1-5|NA|TRBV3-1|few
TGTGCCAGCAGCCAAGATGGGGGCAGTAATCAGCCCCAGCATTTT
CASSQDGGSNQPQHF
>15|TRBJ1-1|TRBD1|TRBV2|NA
TGTGCCAGCAGTCCTACCCGACAGGGAAACACTGAAGCTTTCTTT
CASSPTRQGNTEAFF
>14|TRBJ1-5|TRBD1|TRBV20-1|few
TGCAGTGCTAGAGATCTCAGGGGGTTTCAGCCCCAGCATTTT
CSARDLRGFQPQHF
>15|TRBJ2-7|NA|TRBV15|NA
TGTGCCACCAGCGCAGCAGGGGAAAACTCCTACGAGCAGTACTTC
CATSAAGENSYEQYF
>15|TRBJ1-2|TRBD1|TRBV5-6|NA
TGTGCCAGCAGCTTGGTATCAGGGGGCGAGTATGGCTACACCTTC
CASSLVSGGEYGYTF
>14|TRBJ2-3|NA|TRBV7-3|NA
TGTGCCAGCAGCCAAGGAGGATCCACAGATACGCAGTATTTT
CASSQGGSTDTQYF
>14|TRBJ2-3|TRBD2|TRBV4-3|many
TGCGCCAGCAGTACTAGCGGGGGGGAAGATACGCAGTATTTT
CASSTSGGEDTQYF
>14|TRBJ2-3|NA|TRBV7-3|many
TGTGCCAGCAGCCCCTCCCGTAACACAGATACGCAGTATTTT
CASSPSRNTDTQYF
>14|TRBJ1-4|NA|TRBV11-2|many
TGTGCCAGCAGCGACGGACTAACTAATGAAAAACTGTTTTTT
CASSDGLTNEKLFF
>15|TRBJ2-7|TRBD1|TRBV2|NA
TGTGCCAGCAGTGAAGGACAGGGTGGGAACTACGAGCAGTACTTC
CASSEGQGGNYEQYF
>12|TRBJ1-2|NA|TRBV9|many
TGTGCCAGCAGCGCAGCTCATTATGGCTACACCTTC
CASSAAHYGYTF
>14|TRBJ1-4|TRBD1|TRBV20-1|few
TGCAGTGCTGTGAACAGGGGCGGGCTTGAAAAACTGTTTTTT
CSAVNRGGLEKLFF